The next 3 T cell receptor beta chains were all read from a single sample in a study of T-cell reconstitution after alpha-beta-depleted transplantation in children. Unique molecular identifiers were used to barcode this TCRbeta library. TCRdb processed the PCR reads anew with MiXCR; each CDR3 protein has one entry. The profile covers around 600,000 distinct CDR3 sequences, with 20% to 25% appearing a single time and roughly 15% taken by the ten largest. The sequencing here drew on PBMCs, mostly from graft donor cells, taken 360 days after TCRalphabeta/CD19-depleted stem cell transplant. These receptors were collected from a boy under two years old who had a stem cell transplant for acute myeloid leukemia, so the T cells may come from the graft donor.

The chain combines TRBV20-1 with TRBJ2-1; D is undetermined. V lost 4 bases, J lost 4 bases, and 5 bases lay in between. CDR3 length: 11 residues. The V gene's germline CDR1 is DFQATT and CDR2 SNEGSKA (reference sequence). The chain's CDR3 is CSAKSYNEQFF. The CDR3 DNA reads TGCAGTGCTAAGAGTTACAATGAGCAGTTCTTC.

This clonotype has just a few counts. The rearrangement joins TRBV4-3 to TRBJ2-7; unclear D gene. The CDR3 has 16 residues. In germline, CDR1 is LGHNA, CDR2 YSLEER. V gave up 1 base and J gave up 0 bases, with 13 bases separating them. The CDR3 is CASSQGTASSSYEQYF. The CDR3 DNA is TGCGCCAGCAGCCAAGGAACGGCCTCTAGCTCCTACGAGCAGTACTTC.

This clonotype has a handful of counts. The CDR3 bases are TGCAGTGCTAGAAAGCCACGGAGGGACACTGAAGCTTTCTTT. Its protein product is CSARKPRRDTEAFF. V is TRBV20-1 and J is TRBJ1-1, with no clear D. The ends were cut back, 2 bases at V and 3 bases at J, with 13 bases in the middle. This CDR3 is 14 amino acids long. CDR1 and CDR2 (germline): DFQATT, SNEGSKA (reference sequence).